This T cell receptor (beta chain) was documented in a study of blood T cells in healthy people across ages. Germline CDR1 is ENHRY and CDR2 is SYGVKD. This CDR3 has 16 residues. V was pared by 3 bases and J by 3 bases, with 8 bases of the junction left unmatched. Primers used in a second PCR of roughly 7 to 12 cycles were a sample-barcoded 5' primer and a J-beta primer mix. CDR3-containing paired-end reads numbering at least 2.5 million came from each sample. Using its own MiXCR run on the 5' RACE reads, TCRdb lists one record per CDR3 protein. In the table there are 1.5 million to 2 million distinct CDR3 sequences, roughly 49% of which are singletons. Details on this clonotype: Its target is not known.

All donors came from Russia, were Caucasian and healthy, and spanned ages 6 to 90. Whole-study results and caveats: Age brought a roughly linear fall in TCR beta diversity measured per million T cells. Long-lived donors carried more naive CD4+ cells and greater diversity than aged donors.

The receptor's source is a middle-aged woman in good health. Sequenced sample: blood. V is TRBV10-3 and J is TRBJ2-3, with 8 bases that match TRBD2. The CDR3 here is CAISDYGGASTDTQYF. The CDR3 DNA reads TGTGCCATCAGTGACTACGGGGGGGCCAGTACAGATACGCAGTATTTT.